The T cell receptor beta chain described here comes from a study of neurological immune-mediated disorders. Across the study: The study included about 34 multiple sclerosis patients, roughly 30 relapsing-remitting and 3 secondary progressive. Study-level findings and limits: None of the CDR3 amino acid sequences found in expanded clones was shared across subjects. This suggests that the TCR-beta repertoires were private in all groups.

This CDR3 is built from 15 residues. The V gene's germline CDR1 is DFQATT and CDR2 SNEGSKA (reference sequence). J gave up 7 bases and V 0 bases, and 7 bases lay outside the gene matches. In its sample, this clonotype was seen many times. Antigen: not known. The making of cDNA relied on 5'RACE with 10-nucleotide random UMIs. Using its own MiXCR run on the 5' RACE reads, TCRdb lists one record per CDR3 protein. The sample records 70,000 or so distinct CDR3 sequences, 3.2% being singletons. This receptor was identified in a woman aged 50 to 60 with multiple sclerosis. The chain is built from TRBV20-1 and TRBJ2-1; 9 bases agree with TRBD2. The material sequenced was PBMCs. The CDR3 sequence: CSARERGGIGNEQFF. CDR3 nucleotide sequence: TGCAGTGCTAGAGAGCGGGGGGGCATCGGAAATGAGCAGTTCTTC.